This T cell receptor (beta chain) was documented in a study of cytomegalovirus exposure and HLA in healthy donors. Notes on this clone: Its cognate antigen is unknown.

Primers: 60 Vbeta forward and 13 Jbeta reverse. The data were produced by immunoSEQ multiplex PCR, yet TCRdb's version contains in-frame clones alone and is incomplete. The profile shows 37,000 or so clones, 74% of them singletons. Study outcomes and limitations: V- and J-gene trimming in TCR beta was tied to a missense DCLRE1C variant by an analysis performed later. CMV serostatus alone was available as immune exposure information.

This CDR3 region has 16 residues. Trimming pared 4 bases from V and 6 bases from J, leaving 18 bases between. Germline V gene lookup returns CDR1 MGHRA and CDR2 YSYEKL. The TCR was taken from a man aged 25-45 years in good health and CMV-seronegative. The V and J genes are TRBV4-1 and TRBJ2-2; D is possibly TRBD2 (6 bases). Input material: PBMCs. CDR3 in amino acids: CASSPPGVFFSGELFF. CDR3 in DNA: TGCGCCAGCAGCCCCCCGGGAGTATTTTTCTCCGGGGAGCTGTTTTTT.